A single T cell receptor (beta chain) is shown here with its context. Its antigen remains unidentified. Assay used: immunoSEQ multiplex PCR; TCRdb lists only in-frame clones, some missing. The sample yields under 30,000 clones, around 86% seen once. Patients were ruled out by autoimmune disease history or systemic immunosuppression. This entry comes from a study of OX40 agonist ivuxolimab in advanced cancers. About the research overall: Among those enrolled, mean age was about 63 years (range about 23 to 90) and less than 90% were male. Findings and limits, study-wide: Part of the nonresponder group also had normalized T-cell clonal expansion that was low. Dose levels from 0.1 to 3.0 mg/kg saw CD4+ and CD8+ blood T cells expand clonally by week 6.

The CDR3 has 15 amino acids. The V and J ends lost 1 base and 5 bases, in that order; junction bases with no gene match: 6. The germline V gene has CDR1 SGHDN and CDR2 FVKESK. The source material was CD4+ or CD8+ T cells sorted from blood, sampled in a trial of the OX40 agonist ivuxolimab. The clonotype was recovered from an adult with an advanced solid tumor such as melanoma, head and neck, liver or kidney cancer. The chain uses TRBV14 and TRBJ2-7; 9 bases line up with TRBD1. The CDR3: CASSQGGTGYNEQYF. CDR3 coding DNA: TGTGCCAGCAGCCAAGGGGGGACAGGGTATAACGAGCAGTACTTC.